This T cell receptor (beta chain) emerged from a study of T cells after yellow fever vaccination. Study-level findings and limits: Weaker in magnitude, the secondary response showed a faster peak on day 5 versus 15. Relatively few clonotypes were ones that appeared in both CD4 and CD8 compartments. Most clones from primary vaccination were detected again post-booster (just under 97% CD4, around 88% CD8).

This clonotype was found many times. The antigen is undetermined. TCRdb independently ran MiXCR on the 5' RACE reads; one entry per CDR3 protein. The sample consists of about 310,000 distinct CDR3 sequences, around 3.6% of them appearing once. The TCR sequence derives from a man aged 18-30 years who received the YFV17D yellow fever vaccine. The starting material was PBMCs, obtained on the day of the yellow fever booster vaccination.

This chain's CDR3 is CASSSWPRDRGLYEQFF. The CDR3 coding sequence is TGCGCCAGCAGCTCCTGGCCGAGGGACAGGGGTTTATATGAGCAGTTCTTC. This sequence joins TRBV5-1 and TRBJ2-1; 10 bases map to TRBD1. Losses at the gene ends were 3 bases for V and 8 bases for J; bases not matched to a gene: 14. This CDR3 comprises 17 residues. The germline CDR1 and CDR2 sequences are SGHRS and YFSETQ.